These T cell receptor beta chains were read from a single sample in a study of T cells in tumors after PD-1 blockade. Sequenced by immunoSEQ multiplex PCR; TCRdb stores in-frame clones only, minus some. The sample shows roughly 48,000 clones, about 84% of them seen only once. Material: PBMCs, obtained before anti-PD-1 treatment. Receptors were obtained from a human donor with basal cell carcinoma. Both conserved end residues are part of each CDR3. A D gene is named only where the DNA matches it firmly. Clone size is given for some rows only: seen once, a few or many times, or a class if the clone is expanded.

size | J | D | V | CDR3 | DNA
. | TRBJ2-2 | . | TRBV12-5 | CASAGATGELFF | TGTGCTAGTGCAGGGGCGACCGGGGAGCTGTTTTTT
. | TRBJ2-1 | TRBD2 | TRBV10-3 | CAISESMAGEYNEQFF | TGTGCCATCAGTGAGTCGATGGCGGGAGAATACAATGAGCAGTTCTTC
few | TRBJ2-7 | . | TRBV10-3 | CAISEGQSSYEQYF | TGTGCCATCAGTGAGGGACAGAGCTCCTACGAGCAGTACTTC
once | TRBJ2-2 | TRBD2 | TRBV4-2 | CASSQDGRGRTNTGELFF | TGTGCCAGCAGCCAAGATGGGCGGGGGAGAACGAACACCGGGGAGCTGTTTTTT
. | TRBJ1-1 | . | TRBV6-2/TRBV6-3 | CASSYGRLNTEAFF | TGTGCCAGCAGCTATGGACGCTTGAACACTGAAGCTTTCTTT
. | TRBJ2-2 | . | TRBV28 | CATSWSPLDSYTGELFF | TGTGCCACTTCCTGGTCCCCCTTAGACAGCTACACCGGGGAGCTGTTTTTT
. | TRBJ2-2 | . | TRBV11-1 | CASSLAAGPNTGELFF | TGTGCCAGCAGCTTAGCCGCAGGACCGAACACCGGGGAGCTGTTTTTT
. | TRBJ1-5 | . | TRBV30 | CASGVGGPQHF | TGTGCCTCTGGAGTGGGGGGGCCCCAGCATTTT
. | TRBJ1-5 | . | TRBV6-4 | CASSGRPGFSNQPQHF | TGTGCCAGCAGTGGGCGGCCGGGTTTTAGCAATCAGCCCCAGCATTTT
. | TRBJ2-7 | . | TRBV30 | CAWSDRYEQYF | TGTGCCTGGAGTGACCGGTACGAGCAGTACTTC
. | TRBJ2-4 | TRBD1 | TRBV18 | CASSPKGAQGNIQYF | TGTGCCAGCTCACCGAAGGGGGCGCAGGGGAACATTCAGTACTTC
. | TRBJ1-5 | . | TRBV9 | CASSVGVNNQPQHF | TGTGCCAGCAGCGTAGGGGTTAACAATCAGCCCCAGCATTTT
once | TRBJ2-2 | TRBD1 | TRBV5-1 | CASSPGTGVTGELFF | TGCGCCAGCAGCCCCGGGACAGGCGTCACCGGGGAGCTGTTTTTT
. | TRBJ1-2 | . | TRBV18 | CASSPYDIGAFAYTF | TGTGCCAGCTCTCCTTATGACATCGGAGCGTTTGCCTACACCTTC
once | TRBJ2-5 | . | TRBV6-2/TRBV6-3 | CASSYSRLAQETQYF | TGTGCCAGCAGTTACTCGAGGCTGGCCCAAGAGACCCAGTACTTC
once | TRBJ2-3 | . | TRBV12-5 | CASGLAAGSTDTQYF | TGTGCTAGTGGTTTGGCAGCCGGGTCCACAGATACGCAGTATTTT